The 28 T cell receptor beta chains in this list originate from one sample, sequenced in a study of human T cells and chemical hapten exposure. TCRdb itself ran the RACE reads through MiXCR, one entry per CDR3 protein. Found here are around 160,000 distinct CDR3 sequences, roughly 15% of them singletons; the top ten hold about 1.8%. This sample's time point: patch test 1, 2 weeks after DPC sensitization. As to treatment: therapeutic diphenylcyclopropenone sensitization with weekly scalp DPC. The sample here was whole blood, taken in connection with sensitization to the hapten diphenylcyclopropenone (DPC). These TCRs come from a woman aged 25-40 years with alopecia areata. Some clones in this sample may be carry-over from other donors' samples.

This clonotype came up many times. The chain employs TRBV7-3 and TRBJ1-1; D uncertain. The CDR3 is made up of 15 amino acids. Trimming removed 2 bases from V and 4 bases from J, with 14 bases in between. Germline CDR1 SGHTA, CDR2 FQGTGA. The CDR3 DNA reads TGTGCCAGCAGCTTAGTCGGCGGTGGTGGCACTGAAGCTTTCTTT. Encoded protein: CASSLVGGGGTEAFF. Filled out from reference TRBV7-3 and TRBJ1-1, the complete variable domain reads GAGVSQTPSNKVTEKGKYVELRCDPISGHTALYWYRQSLGQGPEFLIYFQGTGAADDSGLPNDRFFAVRPEGSVSTLKIQRTERGDSAVYLCASSLVGGGGTEAFFGQGTRLTVV.

The chain has TRBV20-1 and TRBJ2-7, with 8 bases aligning to TRBD2. This CDR3 has 15 residues. The V and J ends lost 3 bases and 2 bases, in that order; junction bases with no gene match: 9. Germline loops: CDR1 DFQATT, CDR2 SNEGSKA (reference sequence). The CDR3 protein is CSASGPAGETYEQYF. CDR3 coding DNA: TGCAGTGCTAGTGGTCCAGCGGGGGAAACCTACGAGCAGTACTTC.

The rearrangement uses TRBV20-1 and TRBJ2-7; possibly TRBD2 for D (6 bases). Deletions cut 0 bases from V and 0 bases from J, with 12 bases between. This CDR3 region has 15 residues. The germline CDR1 and CDR2 sequences are DFQATT and SNEGSKA (reference sequence). CDR3 in amino acids: CSARDGQGLSYEQYF. The DNA of the CDR3 is TGCAGTGCTAGAGATGGGCAGGGACTCTCCTACGAGCAGTACTTC.

This chain uses TRBV11-2 with TRBJ1-6; D ambiguous. The germline V and J ends were trimmed by 1 base and 9 bases, with 7 bases remaining between them. Germline CDR1 and CDR2: SGHAT and FQNNGV. The CDR3 is made up of 13 amino acids. The CDR3 coding sequence is TGTGCCAGCAGCTTAGTTCTTTTTTCACCCCTCCACTTT. This gives the protein CASSLVLFSPLHF. The whole variable domain, filled in from reference TRBV11-2 and TRBJ1-6, reads EAGVAQSPRYKIIEKRQSVAFWCNPISGHATLYWYQQILGQGPKLLIQFQNNGVVDDSQLPKDRFSAERLKGVDSTLKIQPAKLEDSAVYLCASSLVLFSPLHFGNGTRLTVT.

J is TRBJ2-5 and V is TRBV28, with a possible D match to TRBD2 (6 bases). Trimming removed 6 bases at V and 3 bases at J, with 14 bases between. CDR3 length: 14 amino acids. From germline, CDR1 is MDHEN and CDR2 SYDVKM. This chain's CDR3 is CASRKNSGKETQYF. The CDR3 DNA is TGTGCCAGCAGAAAAAATAGCGGAAAAGAGACCCAGTACTTC.

The chain uses TRBV5-4 and TRBJ2-1; TRBD2 matches at 7 bases. Losses at the gene ends were 3 bases for V and 9 bases for J; bases not matched to a gene: 6. Germline CDR1 SGHNT, CDR2 YYREEE (reference sequence). The CDR3 has 13 residues. The CDR3 DNA follows: TGTGCCAGCAGCTATCGGCGGGAGATTGAGCAGTTCTTC. Translating gives CASSYRREIEQFF.

This clonotype was recorded many times. The rearrangement uses TRBV11-3 and TRBJ2-2, with 9 bases aligning to TRBD1. The length of the CDR3 is 15 residues. Per the germline V gene, CDR1 is SGHNT and CDR2 is YENEEA. V lost 5 bases, J lost 6 bases, and 7 bases stayed unmatched. The CDR3 DNA reads TGTGCCAGCAGCACGGGACAGGGTATCTCCGGGGAGCTGTTTTTT. Protein: CASSTGQGISGELFF.

V is TRBV7-2 and J is TRBJ2-3, with D possibly being TRBD1 (6 bases). The CDR3 runs to 14 residues. The V end was cut by 5 bases, the J end by 1 base, with 10 bases between. The V gene's germline CDR1 is SGHTA and CDR2 FQGNSA. Written as DNA, the CDR3 is TGTGCCAGCAGCCTCCGACAGGGCACAGATACGCAGTATTTT. Translated, it gives CASSLRQGTDTQYF.

The V call is TRBV14, the J call TRBJ2-3; perhaps TRBD2 as D (6 bases). The CDR3 covers 16 residues. Trimming left V 0 bases short and J 2 bases short, with 12 bases between. The germline V gene has CDR1 SGHDN and CDR2 FVKESK. The CDR3: CASSQDTGDHTDTQYF. CDR3 bases: TGTGCCAGCAGCCAAGATACGGGGGACCACACAGATACGCAGTATTTT.

A few counts support this clonotype. The chain employs TRBV7-9 and TRBJ2-5; D is unclear. Germline CDR1 is SEHNR and CDR2 is FQNEAQ (reference sequence). CDR3 length equals 14 residues. Deletions cut 5 bases from V and 5 bases from J, with 15 bases between. Written as DNA, the CDR3 is TGTGCCAGCAGCCCCCGCTCGGTTGCGGAGACCCAGTACTTC. Protein product: CASSPRSVAETQYF.

This clonotype came up many times. This chain links TRBV20-1 with TRBJ1-4, with D possibly matching TRBD1 (6 bases). Trimming pared 4 bases from V and 8 bases from J, leaving 14 bases between. The length of the CDR3 is 13 residues. In germline, CDR1 is DFQATT, CDR2 SNEGSKA (reference sequence). The DNA of the CDR3 is TGCAGTGCTAAGGGGGATTTACGCGAAAAACTGTTTTTT. It encodes CSAKGDLREKLFF.

This rearrangement joins TRBV29-1 to TRBJ2-5; TRBD2 matches 7 bases. V lost 6 bases to trimming and J lost 2 bases; unmatched junction nucleotides: 6. The CDR3 contains 13 residues. Germline V gene lookup returns CDR1 SQVTM and CDR2 ANQGSEA. The CDR3 DNA reads as TGCAGCGTCCCGGGACTACCACAAGAGACCCAGTACTTC. This codes for CSVPGLPQETQYF.

Only a few counts were recorded for this clonotype. The gene calls are TRBV20-1 and TRBJ1-1; TRBD1 is a possible D gene (6 bases). Germline V gives CDR1 DFQATT, CDR2 SNEGSKA (reference sequence). V was cut by 3 bases and J by 1 base, with 15 bases left in between. This CDR3 comprises 15 residues. The CDR3 region has the DNA TGCAGTGCTAGTGGACAGCTTACCCCGAACACTGAAGCTTTCTTT. Encoded protein: CSASGQLTPNTEAFF.

The table lists this clonotype with a count of one. The chain joins TRBV2 to TRBJ1-2; a weak D match, TRBD1 (5 bases). The CDR3 has 15 amino acids. Germline V gives CDR1 SNHLY, CDR2 FYNNEI. Trimming shortened V by 7 bases and J by 0 bases, and 15 bases separated the two germline ends. CDR3 DNA sequence: TGTGCCAGCACCCTTAGGGGACCTACTAACTATGGCTACACCTTC. It translates to CASTLRGPTNYGYTF.

The chain employs TRBV29-1 and TRBJ2-7; D call uncertain. The V gene's germline CDR1 is SQVTM and CDR2 ANQGSEA. This CDR3 is 11 amino acids long. Between the trimmed V and J ends, which lost 2 bases and 7 bases, there was a span of 9 bases. This CDR3 reads CSVEKWGEQYF. For the CDR3, the DNA is TGCAGCGTTGAAAAGTGGGGTGAGCAGTACTTC.

The chain carries TRBV10-2 and TRBJ2-7; no reliable D call. This CDR3 is 12 amino acids long. With 6 bases removed from V and 2 bases from J, the gap between germline ends came to 8 bases. The germline gives CDR1 WSHSY, CDR2 SAAADI. In DNA form, the CDR3 reads TGCGCCAGCAGCCCTAGTACCTACGAGCAGTACTTC. The encoded protein is CASSPSTYEQYF.

The chain couples TRBV15 to TRBJ2-2, with 11 bases matching TRBD2. This CDR3 has 16 amino acids. With V trimmed by 2 bases and J by 6 bases, 5 bases remained unmatched. Looked up from germline, CDR1 is LNHNV and CDR2 is YYDKDF (reference sequence). The CDR3 sequence: CATSRSPGLAAGELFF. CDR3 coding DNA: TGTGCCACCAGCAGATCCCCGGGACTAGCGGCCGGGGAGCTGTTTTTT. Complete variable domain (other parts from reference TRBV15 and TRBJ2-2): DAMVIQNPRYQVTQFGKPVTLSCSQTLNHNVMYWYQQKSSQAPKLLFHYYDKDFNNEADTPDNFQSRRPNTSFCFLDIRSPGLGDTAMYLCATSRSPGLAAGELFFGEGSRLTVL.

V and J are TRBV4-2 and TRBJ1-5; D gene unclear. The CDR3 totals 13 residues. Trimming pared 1 base from V and 7 bases from J, leaving 8 bases between. CDR1 LGHNA and CDR2 YNFKEQ come from the germline V gene. The CDR3 protein is CASSQASFQPQHF. The DNA of the CDR3 is TGTGCCAGCAGCCAAGCTTCCTTCCAGCCCCAGCATTTT.

The chain combines TRBV28 with TRBJ2-7, with D maybe TRBD1 (6 bases). This CDR3 is 12 amino acids long. Germline assignment: CDR1 MDHEN and CDR2 SYDVKM. Trimming took off 6 bases at V and 6 bases at J, with 12 bases between the two ends. CDR3: CASRTQGREQYF. The DNA for the CDR3 is TGTGCCAGCAGAACCCAGGGGCGCGAGCAGTACTTC.

The chain joins TRBV5-1 to TRBJ2-5; 9 nucleotides agree with TRBD1. V lost 2 bases to trimming and J lost 4 bases; unmatched junction nucleotides: 6. The CDR3 loop spans 15 amino acids. CDR1 and CDR2 (germline): SGHRS, YFSETQ. The CDR3 DNA is TGCGCCAGCAGCTTAGGGACAGGGACCGGAGAGACCCAGTACTTC. This gives the protein CASSLGTGTGETQYF.

This clonotype appeared a few times. The rearrangement uses TRBV7-2 and TRBJ1-5, with a weak D call TRBD1 (5 bases). The CDR3 is 16 residues long. Between the trimmed V and J ends, which lost 5 bases and 5 bases, there was a span of 19 bases. Germline V CDR1 and CDR2: SGHTA, FQGNSA. The CDR3 DNA reads TGTGCCAGCAGCCCAATGGGGAGGGGTAGGCATCAGCCCCAGCATTTT. Amino acid sequence: CASSPMGRGRHQPQHF.

This clonotype came up a few times. J is TRBJ1-4 and V is TRBV4-2; TRBD1 matches at 7 bases. Germline CDR1 is LGHNA and CDR2 is YNFKEQ. The CDR3 loop spans 17 amino acids. V gave up 0 bases and J gave up 4 bases; unmatched junction bases: 8. CDR3 sequence reads: CASSQESAQGHNEKLFF. CDR3 in DNA: TGTGCCAGCAGCCAAGAGTCAGCACAGGGGCATAATGAAAAACTGTTTTTT.

The chain uses TRBV5-1 and TRBJ2-2, with TRBD2 matching 8 bases. Germline trimming cut 1 base from V and 3 bases from J; bases unmatched to any gene: 5. Germline loops: CDR1 SGHRS, CDR2 YFSETQ. There are 16 residues in the CDR3. The chain's CDR3 is CASSLFSSGHTGELFF. DNA for the CDR3: TGCGCCAGCAGCTTGTTCTCTAGCGGGCACACCGGGGAGCTGTTTTTT.

In this sample, this clonotype turned up a few times. This chain uses TRBV12-3 or TRBV12-4 with TRBJ2-7; D may be TRBD2 (5 bases). The germline V and J ends were trimmed by 3 bases and 2 bases, with 11 bases remaining between them. The CDR3 is 14 amino acids. CDR3 in DNA: TGTGCCAGCAGTTTGAACGGGATGGCCTACGAGCAGTACTTC. Translated, it gives CASSLNGMAYEQYF.

Many counts were recorded for this clonotype. Written as DNA, the CDR3 is TGTGCCAGCAGTTACCGGGACAGTCTCCTCCACTTT. Amino acids: CASSYRDSLLHF. V usage is TRBV12-3 or TRBV12-4 and J usage is TRBJ1-6, with 7 positions matching TRBD1. The CDR3 spans 12 residues. V was pared by 4 bases and J by 15 bases, with 6 bases of the junction left unmatched.

Many counts were recorded for this clonotype. The chain recombines TRBV6-2 or TRBV6-3 with TRBJ1-1; D remains unclear. The germline gives CDR1 MNHEY, CDR2 SVGEGT. This CDR3 contains 13 residues. Trimming removed 0 bases from V and 8 bases from J, with 10 bases in between. CDR3 protein: CASSYSPANEAFF. The CDR3 DNA follows: TGTGCCAGCAGTTACTCGCCCGCAAACGAAGCTTTCTTT.

This clonotype turned up a few times. The chain links TRBV18 to TRBJ1-1; D ambiguous. Between the trimmed V and J ends, which lost 2 bases and 5 bases, there was a span of 12 bases. The CDR3 is 14 amino acids. CDR1 is KGHSH, CDR2 LQKENI, per germline. CDR3 loop: CASSPASLGTEAFF. In DNA form, the CDR3 reads TGTGCCAGCTCACCAGCTTCCCTGGGGACTGAAGCTTTCTTT.

The CDR3 DNA is TGTGCCAGCAGCTTAGACCCCCATGCGGGGGGCCGGGTTGACAATGAGCAGTTCTTC. Encoded protein: CASSLDPHAGGRVDNEQFF. The genes are TRBV7-2 and TRBJ2-1; TRBD2 matches 8 bases. CDR1 is SGHTA, CDR2 FQGNSA, per germline. The CDR3 totals 19 residues. With 1 base clipped from V and 5 bases from J, the junction kept 16 bases outside the gene matches. Looking up the rest from reference TRBV7-2 and TRBJ2-1 gives the full variable domain: GAGVSQSPSNKVTEKGKDVELRCDPISGHTALYWYRQSLGQGLEFLIYFQGNSAPDKSGLPSDRFSAERTGGSVSTLTIQRTQQEDSAVYLCASSLDPHAGGRVDNEQFFGPGTRLTVL.